This T cell receptor (beta chain) was profiled in a study of T cell repertoires in cytomegalovirus infection. Across the whole study: Recently identified HLA-C-restricted CMV epitopes were used, and well-studied HLA-B-restricted CMV epitopes were used as well. Signatures in public TCR beta sequences pointed to both CMV infection and matching HLA type.

The J segment lost 4 bases and the V segment lost 5 bases, leaving 16 bases of the junction unmatched. The CDR3 runs 17 residues. CDR1 is MNHEY, CDR2 SVGEGT, per germline. Findings and limits, study-wide: Clonotypes of TCR beta that were HLA-C-restricted and CMV-specific dominated the ex vivo response. Frequencies of public TCR beta families were cumulated, and this identified carriers of CMV plus the relevant HLA.

One entry per CDR3 protein results from TCRdb running MiXCR on the reads. The data hold roughly 350,000 distinct CDR3 sequences, with roughly 34% observed a single time. In this sample, this clonotype turned up a few times. Its target is unknown. The input for sequencing was cultured PBMCs, taken from culture after CMV antigen stimulation. The chain joins TRBV6-2 or TRBV6-3 to TRBJ2-5; 7 bases fit TRBD1. The source of this sequence is a human donor in good health (CMV status not recorded). Some clones in this sample may be carry-over from other donors' samples. The chain's CDR3 is CASSHRQGTSVGETQYF. DNA for the CDR3: TGTGCCAGCAGTCACAGACAGGGAACCTCGGTGGGAGAGACCCAGTACTTC.